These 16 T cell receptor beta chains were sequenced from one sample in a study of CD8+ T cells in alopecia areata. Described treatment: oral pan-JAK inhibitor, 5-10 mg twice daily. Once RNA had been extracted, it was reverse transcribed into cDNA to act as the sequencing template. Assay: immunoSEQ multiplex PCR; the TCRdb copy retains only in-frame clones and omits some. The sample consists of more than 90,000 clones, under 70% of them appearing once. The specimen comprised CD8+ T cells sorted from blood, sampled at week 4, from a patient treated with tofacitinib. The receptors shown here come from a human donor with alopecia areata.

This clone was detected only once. CDR3 sequence: CAWSNGQGFQPQHF. The CDR3 region has the DNA TGTGCCTGGAGTAACGGCCAGGGATTTCAGCCCCAGCATTTT. The chain is built from TRBV30 and TRBJ1-5; weak D call: TRBD1 (5 bases). CDR1 is GTSNPN, CDR2 SVGIG, per germline (reference sequence). V was cut by 2 bases and J by 6 bases, with 14 bases left in between. The CDR3 extends over 14 amino acids.

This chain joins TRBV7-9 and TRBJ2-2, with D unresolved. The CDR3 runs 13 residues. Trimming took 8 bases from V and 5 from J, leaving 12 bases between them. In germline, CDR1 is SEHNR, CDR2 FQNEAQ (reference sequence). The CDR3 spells CASGGSTTGELFF. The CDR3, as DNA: TGTGCCAGCGGCGGCTCGACGACCGGGGAGCTGTTTTTT.

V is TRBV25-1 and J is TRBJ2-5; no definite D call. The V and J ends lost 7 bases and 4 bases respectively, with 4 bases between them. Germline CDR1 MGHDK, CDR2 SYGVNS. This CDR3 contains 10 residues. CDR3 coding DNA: TGTGCCAGCATTGGAGAGACCCAGTACTTC. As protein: CASIGETQYF.

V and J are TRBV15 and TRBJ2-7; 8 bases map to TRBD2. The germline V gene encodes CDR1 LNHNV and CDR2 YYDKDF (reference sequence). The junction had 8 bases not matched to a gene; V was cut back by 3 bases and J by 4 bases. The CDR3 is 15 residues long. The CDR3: CATSRAPGRAYEQYF. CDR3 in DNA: TGTGCCACCAGCAGGGCCCCCGGGAGGGCTTACGAGCAGTACTTC.

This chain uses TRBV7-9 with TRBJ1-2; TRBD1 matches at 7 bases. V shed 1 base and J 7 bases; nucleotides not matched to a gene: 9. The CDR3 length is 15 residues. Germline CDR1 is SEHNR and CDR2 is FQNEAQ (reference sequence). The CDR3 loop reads CASSLDPGQSPGYTF. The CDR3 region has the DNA TGTGCCAGCAGCTTAGACCCGGGACAGAGCCCTGGCTACACCTTC.

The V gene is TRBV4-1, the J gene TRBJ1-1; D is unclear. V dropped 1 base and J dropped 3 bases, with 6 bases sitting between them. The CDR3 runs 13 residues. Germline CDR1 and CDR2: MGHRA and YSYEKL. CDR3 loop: CASSQVGDTEAFF. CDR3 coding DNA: TGCGCCAGCAGCCAAGTTGGGGACACTGAAGCTTTCTTT.

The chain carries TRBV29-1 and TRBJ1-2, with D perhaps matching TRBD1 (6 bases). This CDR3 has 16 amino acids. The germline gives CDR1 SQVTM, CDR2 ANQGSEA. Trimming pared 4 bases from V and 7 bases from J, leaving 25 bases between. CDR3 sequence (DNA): TGCAGCGTTGTCTCCGGGACAACAGGAGACAGCACTGGCTACACCTTC. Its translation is CSVVSGTTGDSTGYTF.

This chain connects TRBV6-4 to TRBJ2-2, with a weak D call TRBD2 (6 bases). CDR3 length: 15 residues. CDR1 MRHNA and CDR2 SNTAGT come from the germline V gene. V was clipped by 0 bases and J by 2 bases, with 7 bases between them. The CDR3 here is CASSDSTSNTGELFF. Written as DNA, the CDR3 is TGTGCCAGCAGTGACTCGACTAGTAACACCGGGGAGCTGTTTTTT.

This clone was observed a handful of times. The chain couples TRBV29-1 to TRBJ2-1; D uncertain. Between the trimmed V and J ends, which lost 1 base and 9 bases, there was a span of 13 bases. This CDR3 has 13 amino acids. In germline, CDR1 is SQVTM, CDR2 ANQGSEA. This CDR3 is CSVEGSLQTEQFF. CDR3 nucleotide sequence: TGCAGCGTTGAAGGGTCTTTACAAACTGAGCAGTTCTTC.

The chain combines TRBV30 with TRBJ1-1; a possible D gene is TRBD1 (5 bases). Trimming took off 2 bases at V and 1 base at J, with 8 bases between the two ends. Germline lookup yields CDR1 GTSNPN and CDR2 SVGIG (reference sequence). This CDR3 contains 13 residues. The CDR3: CAWSPGPNTEAFF. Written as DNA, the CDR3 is TGTGCCTGGAGTCCAGGGCCGAACACTGAAGCTTTCTTT. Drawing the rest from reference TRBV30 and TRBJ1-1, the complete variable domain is SQTIHQWPATLVQPVGSPLSLECTVEGTSNPNLYWYRQAAGRGLQLLFYSVGIGQISSEVPQNLSASRPQDRQFILSSKKLLLSDSGFYLCAWSPGPNTEAFFGQGTRLTVV.

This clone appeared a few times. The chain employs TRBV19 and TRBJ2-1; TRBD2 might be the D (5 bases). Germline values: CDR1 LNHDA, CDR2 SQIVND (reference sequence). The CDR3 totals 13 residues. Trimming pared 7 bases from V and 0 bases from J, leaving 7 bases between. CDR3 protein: CASTGSSYNEQFF. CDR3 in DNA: TGTGCCAGTACGGGATCCTCCTACAATGAGCAGTTCTTC.

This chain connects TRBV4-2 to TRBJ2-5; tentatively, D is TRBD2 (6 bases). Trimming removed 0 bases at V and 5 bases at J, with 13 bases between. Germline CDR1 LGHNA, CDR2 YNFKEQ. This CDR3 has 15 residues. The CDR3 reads CASSQDLRGWETQYF. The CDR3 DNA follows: TGTGCCAGCAGCCAAGATCTACGGGGGTGGGAGACCCAGTACTTC.

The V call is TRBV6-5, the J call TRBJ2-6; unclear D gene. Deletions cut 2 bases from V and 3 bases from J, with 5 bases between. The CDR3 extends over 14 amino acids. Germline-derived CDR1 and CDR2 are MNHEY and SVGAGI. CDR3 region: CASSYQDGANVLTF. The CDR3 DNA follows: TGTGCCAGCAGTTACCAGGATGGGGCCAACGTCCTGACTTTC.

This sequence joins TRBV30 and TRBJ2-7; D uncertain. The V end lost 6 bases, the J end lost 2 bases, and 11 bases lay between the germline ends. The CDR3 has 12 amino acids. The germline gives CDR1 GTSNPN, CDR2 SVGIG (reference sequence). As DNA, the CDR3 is TGTGCCTGCGACGACATACCCTACGAGCAGTACTTC. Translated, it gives CACDDIPYEQYF.

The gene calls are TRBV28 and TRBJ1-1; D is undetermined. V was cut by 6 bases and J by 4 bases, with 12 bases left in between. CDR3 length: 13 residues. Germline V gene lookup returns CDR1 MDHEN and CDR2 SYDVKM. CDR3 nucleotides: TGTGCCAGCAGAACCGACCGGGGCACTGAAGCTTTCTTT. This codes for CASRTDRGTEAFF.

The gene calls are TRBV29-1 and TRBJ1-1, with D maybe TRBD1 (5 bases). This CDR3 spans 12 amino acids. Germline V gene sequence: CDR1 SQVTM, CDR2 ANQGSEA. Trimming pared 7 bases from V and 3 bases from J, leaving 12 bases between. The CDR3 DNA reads TGCAGCGCCCGGGGGTTGCACACTGAAGCTTTCTTT. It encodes CSARGLHTEAFF.